These 30 T cell receptor beta chains came from one sample sequenced in a study of molecular identifiers for immune sequencing clone quantification. MiXCR, run by TCRdb on the PCR reads, gives a single entry per CDR3 protein. The sample carries nearly 650,000 distinct CDR3 sequences, about 25% recorded once. Material for sequencing was naive CD8+ T cells from blood, with Jurkat cell RNA spiked in. Subset of the sample: FACS-sorted CD8+CD4-CCR7+CD45RA+ naive T cells. The receptors originated from a human donor in good health. Some libraries in this study had Jurkat cell RNA spiked in.

The sample holds many counts of this clonotype. The rearrangement joins TRBV28 to TRBJ2-7; D remains unclear. CDR1 is MDHEN, CDR2 SYDVKM, per germline. CDR3 length equals 12 residues. The V end lost 4 bases, the J end lost 5 bases, and 9 bases lay between the germline ends. The CDR3 nucleotides read TGTGCCAGCAGTTATGACACTAACGAGCAGTACTTC. It is translated as CASSYDTNEQYF.

This clonotype was counted a few times. V gene TRBV30 combines with J gene TRBJ1-5, with D hard to call. Between the trimmed V and J ends, which lost 2 bases and 3 bases, there was a span of 8 bases. The CDR3 length is 13 residues. CDR1 GTSNPN and CDR2 SVGIG come from the germline V gene (reference sequence). CDR3 coding DNA: TGTGCCTGGAGTTTTGGGGTCAATCAGCCCCAGCATTTT. As protein: CAWSFGVNQPQHF.

This clonotype appeared many times. J is TRBJ2-7 and V is TRBV4-1, with a tentative D call TRBD2 (5 bases). CDR1 and CDR2 (germline): MGHRA, YSYEKL. The V and J ends lost 4 bases and 2 bases respectively, with 9 bases between them. CDR3 length equals 13 residues. CDR3 in amino acids: CASSPSGPYEQYF. The CDR3 nucleotides read TGCGCCAGCAGCCCCAGCGGCCCCTACGAGCAGTACTTC.

Points on this clonotype: Just one base apart from a much larger clone, this may be a read error. This chain links TRBV6-2 or TRBV6-3 with TRBJ1-2, with D unresolved. V lost 0 bases to trimming and J lost 2 bases, with 10 bases between them. The germline gives CDR1 MNHEY, CDR2 SVGEGT. CDR3 length: 15 residues. The DNA of the CDR3 is TGTGCCAGCAGTTACTCAATAGGACGAAACTATGGCTACACCTTC. Translated, it gives CASSYSIGRNYGYTF.

The gene calls are TRBV3-1 and TRBJ2-7; 11 bases are a match to TRBD1. Germline-derived CDR1 and CDR2 are LGHDT and YNNKEL (reference sequence). CDR3 length equals 15 residues. CDR3 DNA sequence: TGTGCCCGCAGCCGCCCGGGACAGGGGGTCCACGAGCAGTACGTC. It yields the protein CARSRPGQGVHEQYV.

This clonotype came up many times. This sequence joins TRBV4-3 and TRBJ1-1; TRBD1 might be the D (5 bases). The ends were cut back, 3 bases at V and 5 bases at J, with 10 bases in the middle. The germline V gene has CDR1 LGHNA and CDR2 YSLEER. CDR3 size: 13 residues. CDR3 region: CASSQARGTEAFF. The CDR3 region has the DNA TGCGCCAGCAGCCAGGCTAGGGGTACTGAAGCTTTCTTT.

The chain's CDR3 is CAIRGERNNSPLHF. Written as DNA, the CDR3 is TGTGCCATCAGAGGGGAACGGAATAATTCACCCCTCCACTTT. The rearrangement uses TRBV10-3 and TRBJ1-6, with TRBD1 as a possible D gene (5 bases). This CDR3 contains 14 residues. Germline V CDR1 and CDR2: ENHRY, SYGVKD. The V gene lost 6 bases and the J gene lost 5 bases, with 11 bases spanning the gap.

This clonotype turned up a few times. The chain is built from TRBV7-9 and TRBJ2-3; D not certain. Trimming stripped 5 bases from V and 3 bases from J, with 12 bases between. From germline, CDR1 is SEHNR and CDR2 FQNEAQ (reference sequence). The CDR3 contains 14 residues. CDR3 DNA sequence: TGTGCCAGCAGCCCCGTTTCCGCAACAGATACGCAGTATTTT. Protein sequence: CASSPVSATDTQYF.

The chain has TRBV7-9 and TRBJ1-1; 8 bases are a match to TRBD1. Unmatched junction bases numbered 9, after V lost 4 bases and J lost 5 bases. From germline, CDR1 is SEHNR and CDR2 FQNEAQ (reference sequence). The CDR3 runs to 15 residues. This CDR3 is CASSSTRDRTTEAFF. Written as DNA, the CDR3 is TGTGCCAGCAGCTCCACCCGGGACAGGACGACTGAAGCTTTCTTT. The whole variable domain, remainder taken from reference TRBV7-9 and TRBJ1-1, is DTGVSQNPRHKITKRGQNVTFRCDPISEHNRLYWYRQTLGQGPEFLTYFQNEAQLEKSRLLSDRFSAERPKGSFSTLEIQRTEQGDSAMYLCASSSTRDRTTEAFFGQGTRLTVV.

The rearrangement links TRBV6-1 to TRBJ1-6, with 7 positions matching TRBD1. CDR3 length: 19 amino acids. The germline V gene encodes CDR1 MNHNS and CDR2 SASEGT. V dropped 1 base and J dropped 9; count of bases not matched to a gene: 18. The CDR3 is CASSEVLTGTDFLISPLHF. DNA for the CDR3: TGTGCCAGCAGTGAAGTTCTTACCGGGACAGATTTTTTAATTTCACCCCTCCACTTT.

This clonotype was seen repeatedly, ten times or more. The V gene is TRBV7-8, the J gene TRBJ2-7; TRBD2 might be the D (6 bases). Germline V gives CDR1 SGHVS, CDR2 FQNEAQ. There are 13 residues in the CDR3. The V gene lost 5 bases and the J gene lost 1 base, with 9 bases spanning the gap. CDR3 protein: CASSGGKSYEQYF. DNA for the CDR3: TGTGCCAGCAGCGGGGGGAAATCCTACGAGCAGTACTTC. The full variable domain, in which reference TRBV7-8 and TRBJ2-7 provide the parts outside the CDR3, is GAGVSQSPRYKVAKRGQDVALRCDPISGHVSLFWYQQALGQGPEFLTYFQNEAQLDKSGLPSDRFFAERPEGSVSTLKIQRTQQEDSAVYLCASSGGKSYEQYFGPGTRLTVT.

This clonotype was recorded at least ten times. The rearrangement joins TRBV7-9 to TRBJ1-3; D is undetermined. The V end lost 9 bases, the J end lost 0 bases, and 9 bases lay between the germline ends. The CDR3 runs 13 residues. CDR1 is SEHNR, CDR2 FQNEAQ, per germline (reference sequence). The CDR3 DNA follows: TGTGCCAGAGGAAGTCGCTCTGGAAACACCATATATTTT. Translated, it gives CARGSRSGNTIYF. The variable domain in full, with the rest retrieved from reference TRBV7-9 and TRBJ1-3, is DTGVSQNPRHKITKRGQNVTFRCDPISEHNRLYWYRQTLGQGPEFLTYFQNEAQLEKSRLLSDRFSAERPKGSFSTLEIQRTEQGDSAMYLCARGSRSGNTIYFGEGSWLTVV.

This clonotype was observed at least ten times. V gene TRBV29-1 combines with J gene TRBJ2-2, with TRBD1 matching over 9 bases. Germline V lookup: CDR1 SQVTM, CDR2 ANQGSEA. The trim removed 7 bases at V and 7 bases at J, leaving 7 bases unmatched. This CDR3 is 13 amino acids long. In DNA, the CDR3 is TGCAGCGAGGACAGGGGTCATAACGGGGAGCTGTTTTTT. It codes for CSEDRGHNGELFF.

This clonotype occurred a few times. The rearrangement links TRBV7-9 to TRBJ2-5; TRBD1 matches 11 bases. CDR1 is SEHNR, CDR2 FQNEAQ, per germline (reference sequence). This CDR3 has 16 residues. Trimming took 5 bases from V and 4 from J; bases not matched to a gene: 9. CDR3 protein: CASSPPGQGEGETQYF. The CDR3, as DNA: TGTGCCAGCAGCCCTCCGGGACAGGGGGAAGGAGAGACCCAGTACTTC. The complete variable domain, with remaining parts taken from reference TRBV7-9 and TRBJ2-5, reads DTGVSQNPRHKITKRGQNVTFRCDPISEHNRLYWYRQTLGQGPEFLTYFQNEAQLEKSRLLSDRFSAERPKGSFSTLEIQRTEQGDSAMYLCASSPPGQGEGETQYFGPGTRLLVL.

With respect to this clonotype: A read error is possible here, since a much larger clone lies one base away. V usage is TRBV7-9 and J usage is TRBJ2-2; either TRBD1 or TRBD2 may fit D (5 bases each). Trimming pared 5 bases from V and 0 bases from J, leaving 16 bases between. Germline V CDR1 and CDR2: SEHNR, FQNEAQ (reference sequence). This CDR3 comprises 17 residues. The CDR3 sequence is CASSPGARDPNTGELFF. The CDR3 nucleotides read TGTGCCAGCAGCCCCGGGGCTCGAGACCCGAACACCGGGGAGCTGTTTTTT.

With respect to this clonotype: This sequence may be a read error, since a much larger clone differs from it by one base. The J gene is TRBJ2-7, the V gene TRBV27, with D unclear. Between the trimmed V and J ends, which lost 6 bases and 7 bases, there was a span of 16 bases. This CDR3 spans 13 amino acids. In germline, CDR1 is MNHEY, CDR2 SMNVEV (reference sequence). The CDR3 loop is CASSPPTAPEQYF. DNA of the CDR3: TGTGCCAGCAGCCCACCTACGGCACCTGAGCAGTACTTC.

This clonotype was counted only a few times. The V and J genes are TRBV3-1 and TRBJ1-1, with D uncertain. The V end was cut by 2 bases, the J end by 0 bases, with 10 bases between. CDR1 and CDR2 from the germline V gene are LGHDT and YNNKEL (reference sequence). This CDR3 is 15 amino acids long. The DNA of the CDR3 is TGTGCCAGCAGCCAAATCTTCGGGATGAACACTGAAGCTTTCTTT. As protein: CASSQIFGMNTEAFF.

At least ten counts were recorded for this clonotype. The rearrangement links TRBV7-2 to TRBJ2-1, with TRBD1 as a possible D gene (5 bases). Trimming pared 3 bases from V and 5 bases from J, leaving 14 bases between. The CDR3 runs 15 residues. CDR1 and CDR2 (germline): SGHTA, FQGNSA. The CDR3 spells CASSFMLTGNNEQFF. CDR3 nucleotides: TGTGCCAGCAGCTTCATGCTAACAGGAAACAATGAGCAGTTCTTC.

This clonotype was seen ten or more times. The chain employs TRBV7-9 and TRBJ2-7; weak D call: TRBD2 (6 bases). The CDR3 covers 16 residues. Trimming shortened V by 0 bases and J by 10 bases, and 22 bases separated the two germline ends. CDR1 is SEHNR and CDR2 is FQNEAQ in the germline V gene (reference sequence). Written as DNA, the CDR3 is TGTGCCAGCAGCTTAGCCGTGGCGGGGTTAGGCACCGGCCAGTACTTC. As protein: CASSLAVAGLGTGQYF.

CDR3 DNA sequence: TGCGCCAGCAGCCAAGAGTTGAGGGGAATCTACGAGCAGTACTTC. This gives the protein CASSQELRGIYEQYF. The chain has TRBV4-3 and TRBJ2-7; D may match TRBD1 or TRBD2 (5 bases each). CDR3 length: 15 amino acids. Germline values: CDR1 LGHNA, CDR2 YSLEER. The V end was cut by 0 bases, the J end by 3 bases, with 12 bases between.

This clonotype was picked up a small number of times. This chain joins TRBV4-1 and TRBJ2-3, with 7 bases identical to TRBD1. Germline V lookup: CDR1 MGHRA, CDR2 YSYEKL. The CDR3 extends over 18 amino acids. Losses at the gene ends were 0 bases for V and 2 bases for J; bases not matched to a gene: 11. The CDR3 spells CASSQEGSGTDLTDTQYF. DNA for the CDR3: TGCGCCAGCAGCCAAGAGGGTTCAGGGACAGACCTCACAGATACGCAGTATTTT.

This clonotype was detected ten times or more. One end of the junction fails to match germline, which may point to a read error. This chain links TRBV4-1 with TRBJ2-3; TRBD2 matches at 7 bases. Germline V lookup: CDR1 MGHRA, CDR2 YSYEKL. There are 14 residues in the CDR3. The CDR3 protein is CASSLGLDTDTQYF. The CDR3 DNA sequence: TGTGCCAGCAGCTTAGGACTAGACACAGATACGCAGTATTTT.

This clonotype appeared many times. V and J are TRBV20-1 and TRBJ2-7; D is perhaps TRBD2 (7 bases). Trimming removed 3 bases at V and 2 bases at J, with 23 bases between. The CDR3 contains 17 residues. Germline values: CDR1 DFQATT, CDR2 SNEGSKA (reference sequence). The CDR3 here is CSASSSAAGARAYEQYF. CDR3 in DNA: TGCAGTGCTAGTTCTTCAGCGGCGGGGGCGCGGGCCTACGAGCAGTACTTC.

V usage is TRBV4-1 and J usage is TRBJ2-3; D perhaps matches TRBD1 (6 bases). V was trimmed by 4 bases and J by 4 bases, leaving 15 bases between them. Germline V gives CDR1 MGHRA, CDR2 YSYEKL. This CDR3 comprises 15 residues. DNA of the CDR3: TGCGCCAGCAGCCTCAAGTTGGGACACTCAGATACGCAGTATTTT. Its translation: CASSLKLGHSDTQYF.

This chain joins TRBV12-3 or TRBV12-4 and TRBJ1-1, with TRBD1 as a possible D gene (5 bases). V was shortened by 6 bases and J by 3 bases, with 20 bases between the two germline ends. The CDR3 extends over 16 amino acids. The CDR3 DNA reads TGTGCCAGCAGCCTAATCCCCAGGGCGATGGACACTGAAGCTTTCTTT. Translating gives CASSLIPRAMDTEAFF.

Concerning this clonotype itself: This CDR3 fails to terminate in the conserved phenylalanine or tryptophan, so it likely reflects a read error. The chain carries TRBV28 and TRBJ1-1; 7 bases align to TRBD1. This CDR3 is 13 amino acids long. Germline CDR1 MDHEN, CDR2 SYDVKM. The CDR3, as DNA: TGTGCTAGCAGTTTCCAACACAGGGGCGAAGCTTTCTAT. It is translated as CASSFQHRGEAFY.

This clonotype has only one observation. A much bigger clone sits one base away, suggesting this may be a read error. The V call is TRBV7-2, the J call TRBJ2-3, with 9 bases that match TRBD2. Losses at the gene ends were 3 bases for V and 3 bases for J; bases not matched to a gene: 4. This CDR3 is 15 amino acids long. CDR1 is SGHTA and CDR2 is FQGNSA in the germline V gene. The CDR3 protein is CASSFTSGLTDTQYF. The CDR3, as DNA: TGTGCCAGCAGCTTTACTAGCGGGTTGACAGATACGCAGTATTTT.

About this clonotype: A read error may be the cause here, since a much bigger clone is one base away. The V call is TRBV28, the J call TRBJ1-1, with 7 nucleotides matching TRBD1. Germline V CDR1 and CDR2: MDHEN, SYDVKM. The CDR3 contains 13 residues. CDR3 nucleotides: TGTGCCTCACAGGACAGGATGAACGCTGAAGCTTTCTTT. Its translation is CASQDRMNAEAFF.

As concerns this clonotype: This may be a read error: a much more frequent sequence differs by one nucleotide. The conserved phenylalanine or tryptophan normally closing the CDR3 is absent here, so this likely arose from a read error. The V call is TRBV5-3, the J call TRBJ2-7; D possibly corresponds to TRBD2 (5 bases). Being an ORF, TRBV5-3 has a function that is uncertain. The CDR3 contains 14 residues. CDR3 in amino acids: CASSFEGFGDEQYL. CDR3 DNA: TGTGCCAGCAGCTTCGAAGGGTTCGGGGACGAGCAGTACCTC.

Only a few counts were recorded for this clonotype. The gene calls are TRBV13 and TRBJ2-7; 8 bases map to TRBD1. The germline V gene has CDR1 PRHDT and CDR2 FYEKMQ (reference sequence). V was pared by 5 bases and J by 1 base, with 7 bases of the junction left unmatched. The CDR3 has 15 residues. The CDR3 reads CASSRAQGASYEQYF. CDR3 bases: TGTGCCAGCAGCCGGGCGCAGGGGGCGTCCTACGAGCAGTACTTC.